Sequencing of this T cell receptor (beta chain) was carried out in a study of blood T cell repertoires in COVID-19. The method was immunoSEQ multiplex PCR; TCRdb's version includes in-frame clones alone and lacks a portion of them. The table records 70,000 or so clones, over 65% of them present only once. The CDR3 is 16 residues long. CDR1 is MDHEN and CDR2 is SYDVKM in the germline V gene. J gave up 4 bases and V 3 bases, and 10 bases lay outside the gene matches. The sequence came from a woman in her 70s with acute or convalescent COVID-19. The sequenced material came from peripheral blood. V usage is TRBV28 and J usage is TRBJ2-3; TRBD2 matches at 7 bases. CDR3 nucleotide sequence: TGTGCCAGCAGTTTTGGGGGGGTAGGAACCCCAGATACGCAGTATTTT. This translates into CASSFGGVGTPDTQYF.